This entry describes one T cell receptor (beta chain). The sample comes from a study of Graves' ophthalmopathy and Graves' hyperthyroidism. Amplification of TCR beta CDR3 regions used RNA transcripts. The authors performed first-round RT-PCR with HTBI primers and then a second-round multiplex PCR. TCRdb itself ran the multiplex PCR reads through MiXCR, one entry per CDR3 protein. Of under 350,000 distinct CDR3 sequences listed, roughly a sixth are singletons. Looked up from germline, CDR1 is SGHAT and CDR2 is FQNNGV. This CDR3 has 18 residues. Trimming took 5 bases from V and 2 from J, leaving 25 bases between them.

This receptor was taken from an adult man with Graves' ophthalmopathy. This chain connects TRBV11-2 to TRBJ2-7; D gene unclear. The sequenced sample was peripheral blood. The CDR3 DNA reads TGTGCCAGCAGCGAACGGATCCCAGGCGACATCGGGCCCTACGAGCAGTACTTC. This encodes CASSERIPGDIGPYEQYF. Drawing the rest from reference TRBV11-2 and TRBJ2-7, the complete variable domain is EAGVAQSPRYKIIEKRQSVAFWCNPISGHATLYWYQQILGQGPKLLIQFQNNGVVDDSQLPKDRFSAERLKGVDSTLKIQPAKLEDSAVYLCASSERIPGDIGPYEQYFGPGTRLTVT.